Below, one T cell receptor beta chain is given with its context. This clonotype was counted a few times. Which antigen it targets is not known. It has no much larger one-base neighbor in the sample; base qualities were not kept. The sample comes from a study of CD8 T cells in ankylosing spondylitis (TCRdb year 2017). Study-level background: The study profiled T cell receptor beta repertoires in healthy donors and ankylosing spondylitis patients to find disease-linked TCR variants. The whole study cohort included 108 healthy donors and roughly 24 ankylosing spondylitis patients. Samples of peripheral blood were taken, and for ankylosing spondylitis patients, synovial fluid was collected as well. The study at large found these results: Some motif variants were previously reported in synovial fluid and blood of reactive arthritis patients, suggesting common disease-initiation mechanisms. Blood from ankylosing spondylitis patients appeared to be characterized by a TCR beta motif composed of eight highly homologous amino acid variants. The disease-linked clones were reported to be significantly enriched in matched synovial fluid samples from ankylosing spondylitis patients. In peripheral blood, the disease-linked clones were found at relatively low frequencies and had a CD8+ phenotype.

The CDR3, from cysteine to phenylalanine, totals 13 residues. Of the read, only the CDR3 DNA is kept; its 39 bases are in frame from base 1. The germline V gene (reference sequence) specifies LNHDA as CDR1 and SQIVND as CDR2. V is reduced by 5 bases and J by 3 bases, leaving a spacing of 9 bases between them. The instrument given in TCRdb is Illumina HiSeq 2500. TCR beta libraries were prepared by quantitative 5'-RACE with molecular barcodes. The paper's data handling went like this. A new computational method, built on a probabilistic model of VDJ rearrangement, was used to identify disease-linked TCR variants. In-frame beta chains were kept once TCRdb had trimmed the public reads at Q25 with fastp and called clones with MiXCR. For every CDR3 protein sequence, its rows merge into one entry that carries the most common genes and DNA. The V and J calls were not made by the authors but by TCRdb's processing. The sample contains under 200,000 distinct CDR3 sequences, around a tenth of them found a single time. Clones ranked in the top ten supply 25% to 35% of the sample.

This TCR was recovered from a male donor with ankylosing spondylitis or in good health (not recorded which). The material sequenced was blood, either unsorted or a sorted T cell fraction (not recorded which). The rearranged segments are TRBV19 and TRBJ2-3; no D segment can be confidently identified. The sequenced DNA is TGTGCCAGTAGTTCCGAGGAGACAGATACGCAGTATTTT. Translated, this gives CASSSEETDTQYF.